Sequencing of this T cell receptor beta chain was carried out in a study of preoperative IRX-2 immunotherapy in early breast cancer. The assay was immunoSEQ multiplex PCR, and TCRdb's table has in-frame clones only and misses some. The sample shows under 50,000 clones, roughly four fifths of them seen only once. Treatment of the sample: preoperative locoregional IRX-2 cytokine immunotherapy. Preoperative locoregional IRX-2 cytokine immunotherapy was tested in the phase Ib source study. In germline, CDR1 is SGHNT, CDR2 YENEEA. The CDR3 totals 14 residues. Details on this clone: The junction differs from germline at one of its ends, possibly a read error.

The sample here was lymph node tissue, taken after IRX-2 immunotherapy. This sequence originates from a human donor with breast cancer. This chain joins TRBV11-3 and TRBJ2-3; the D gene is possibly TRBD1 (5 bases). CDR3 sequence reads: CASSLDMSTNTQYF. The CDR3 DNA reads as TGTGCCAGCAGCTTGGACATGTCCACAAATACGCAGTATTTT.